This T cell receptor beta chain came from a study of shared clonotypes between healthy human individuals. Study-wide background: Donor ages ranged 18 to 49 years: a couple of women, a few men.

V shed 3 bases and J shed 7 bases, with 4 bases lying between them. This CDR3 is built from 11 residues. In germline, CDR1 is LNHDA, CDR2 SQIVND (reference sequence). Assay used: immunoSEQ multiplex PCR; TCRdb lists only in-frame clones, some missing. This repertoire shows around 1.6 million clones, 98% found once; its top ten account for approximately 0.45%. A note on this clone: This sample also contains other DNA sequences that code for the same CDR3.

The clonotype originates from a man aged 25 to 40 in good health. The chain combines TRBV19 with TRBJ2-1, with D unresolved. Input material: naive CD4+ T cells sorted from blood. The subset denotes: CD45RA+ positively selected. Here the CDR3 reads CASSITNEQFF. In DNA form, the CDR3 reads TGTGCCAGTAGTATCACGAATGAGCAGTTCTTC.